These T cell receptor beta chains were read from a single sample in a study of CD8 T cells in Susac syndrome. TCRdb processed the immunoSEQ multiplex PCR reads anew with MiXCR; each CDR3 protein has one entry. The sample contains some 100,000 distinct CDR3 sequences, over 90% of which appear only once. Sequencing was done on a sample of CD4+ T cells from PBMCs. The receptors shown here come from a human donor in good health. CDR3s include the opening cysteine and the closing phenylalanine or tryptophan. D genes are given only for firm matches. Size is stated for part of the rows, as once, few or many counts, or as a class when the clone is expanded.

d_gene,len,v_gene,abundance,j_gene,CDR3nt,CDR3aa
TRBD1,16,TRBV4-3,.,TRBJ1-6,TGCGCCAGCAGCCAAGAAATAAGGACAGGGGGGGGACCCCTCCACTTT,CASSQEIRTGGGPLHF
TRBD2,17,TRBV2,.,TRBJ2-1,TGTGCCAGCAGTCCCCCAGGACTAGCGGGTGCCTACAATGAGCAGTTCTTC,CASSPPGLAGAYNEQFF
TRBD1,15,TRBV5-1,.,TRBJ1-4,TGCGCCAGCAGCTTACCGGGACAGACAAATGAAAAACTGTTTTTT,CASSLPGQTNEKLFF
.,15,TRBV7-9,.,TRBJ1-5,TGTGCCAGCAGCTTAGCTACCCCCCTCGGCCAGCCCCAGCATTTT,CASSLATPLGQPQHF
.,14,TRBV29-1,.,TRBJ1-1,TGCAGCGTCGGTTCAAGCGACAGAACCACTGAAGCTTTCTTT,CSVGSSDRTTEAFF
.,17,TRBV29-1,.,TRBJ1-2,TGCAGCGTTGAAGTCTCCATGGGAGGGAAGACTAACTATGGCTACACCTTC,CSVEVSMGGKTNYGYTF
TRBD1,15,TRBV7-2,.,TRBJ1-1,TGTGCCAGCAGCTTAGAGGGGGCATCGGACACTGAAGCTTTCTTT,CASSLEGASDTEAFF
.,13,TRBV11-3,.,TRBJ2-5,TGTGCCAGCAGCTCAACAGTTAAAGAGACCCAGTACTTC,CASSSTVKETQYF
.,13,TRBV6-4,.,TRBJ2-3,TGTGCCAGTCCCGGGGGGACATTAGATACGCAGTATTTT,CASPGGTLDTQYF
.,15,TRBV6-2/TRBV6-3,.,TRBJ2-2,TGTGCCAGCAGCCCCCGATACAGGGATACCGGGGAGCTGTTTTTT,CASSPRYRDTGELFF
.,11,TRBV20-1,.,TRBJ2-1,TGCAGTGCTGCGCCGGGGGATGAGCAGTTCTTC,CSAAPGDEQFF
.,11,TRBV12-3/TRBV12-4,.,TRBJ1-2,TGTGCCAGCAGTTTGAGGGATGGCTACACCTTC,CASSLRDGYTF
.,16,TRBV6-5,once,TRBJ1-6,TGTGCCAGCAGTTACTCGAGGACGGATAATAATTCACCCCTCCACTTT,CASSYSRTDNNSPLHF
.,14,TRBV11-2,.,TRBJ2-5,TGTGCCAGCAGTCCTCCGGGATCTCAAGAGACCCAGTACTTC,CASSPPGSQETQYF
TRBD2,16,TRBV13,.,TRBJ2-1,TGTGCCAGCAGCCCCTCCCGGACTAGCGGATACAATGAGCAGTTCTTC,CASSPSRTSGYNEQFF
.,14,TRBV7-2,.,TRBJ2-7,TGTGCCAGCAGCTTCACGACAGGAGCCTACGAGCAGTACTTC,CASSFTTGAYEQYF
.,14,TRBV18,.,TRBJ1-1,TGTGCCAGCTCACCACAGGCGACGCGGAGTGAAGCTTTCTTT,CASSPQATRSEAFF
.,16,TRBV5-1,.,TRBJ2-7,TGCGCCAGCAGCCAACCGGAAAGCGGTATCACCTACGAGCAGTACTTC,CASSQPESGITYEQYF
.,14,TRBV12-5,.,TRBJ1-1,TGTGCTAGTGGTTTGGTACACGGGGGCAGTGAAGCTTTCTTT,CASGLVHGGSEAFF
.,14,TRBV9,.,TRBJ2-3,TGTGCCAGCAGCAATGGGATTTCAACAGATACGCAGTATTTT,CASSNGISTDTQYF
TRBD1,16,TRBV6-5,.,TRBJ1-2,TGTGCCAGCAGTTACTCTCTTGGACAGGGAAACTATGGCTACACCTTC,CASSYSLGQGNYGYTF
.,14,TRBV7-2,.,TRBJ2-7,TGTGCCAGCAGCTTCGGGGTCCCCCTGAGGGAGCAGTACTTC,CASSFGVPLREQYF
.,14,TRBV4-3,.,TRBJ2-1,TGCGCCAGCAGCCAAGAACAGTTTAAGGATGAGCAGTTCTTC,CASSQEQFKDEQFF
.,12,TRBV20-1,.,TRBJ1-1,TGCAGTGCTACCCAGACAGTAACTGAAGCTTTCTTT,CSATQTVTEAFF
TRBD1,16,TRBV4-3,.,TRBJ2-7,TGCGCCAGCAGCCCAACTTCTGGACAGGGGGCCTACGAGCAGTACTTC,CASSPTSGQGAYEQYF
.,17,TRBV7-9,.,TRBJ2-4,TGTGCCAGCAGCCGACTTGTCGAGGCTTCAGCCAAAAACATTCAGTACTTC,CASSRLVEASAKNIQYF
.,14,TRBV29-1,.,TRBJ1-5,TGCAGCGTTGCTATGCCAGAGCCCAATCAGCCCCAGCATTTT,CSVAMPEPNQPQHF
.,14,TRBV9,once,TRBJ2-7,TGTGCCAGCAGCGTGGAGCAGATGCTCGGCGAGCAGTACTTC,CASSVEQMLGEQYF
TRBD1,15,TRBV6-6,.,TRBJ1-5,TGTGCCAGCAGGCTTACAGGGGGTGAGAATCAGCCCCAGCATTTT,CASRLTGGENQPQHF
TRBD1,17,TRBV28,.,TRBJ2-1,TGTGCCAGCAGTTTCCCCGGGACAGGCCTTGGGTACAATGAGCAGTTCTTC,CASSFPGTGLGYNEQFF
TRBD1,15,TRBV3-1,.,TRBJ2-1,TGTGCCAGCAGCCCCGGGACAGCTTCGAGCAATGAGCAGTTCTTC,CASSPGTASSNEQFF
.,18,TRBV14,.,TRBJ1-5,TGTGCCAGCAGCCAAGATAGGGGGAGGGCCAGGGGCAATCAGCCCCAGCATTTT,CASSQDRGRARGNQPQHF
.,14,TRBV14,.,TRBJ1-1,TGTGCCAGCAGCCGACCGTCTACGAACACTGAAGCTTTCTTT,CASSRPSTNTEAFF
TRBD2,15,TRBV7-2,.,TRBJ2-5,TGTGCCAGCAGCTCCCCCGGGGGGGTCGGAGAGACCCAGTACTTC,CASSSPGGVGETQYF
.,18,TRBV7-8,.,TRBJ1-3,TGTGCCAGCAGCACTAAATTCTACCCGGACAGCTCTGGAAACACCATATATTTT,CASSTKFYPDSSGNTIYF
TRBD1,17,TRBV6-5,once,TRBJ1-2,TGTGCCAGCATTAGTGCTTCGGGACAGGGCTGGAGCTATGGCTACACCTTC,CASISASGQGWSYGYTF
.,14,TRBV5-1,.,TRBJ1-5,TGCGCCAGCAACATCAGGCCGAAAAATCAGCCCCAGCATTTT,CASNIRPKNQPQHF
.,13,TRBV20-1,.,TRBJ2-2,TGCAGTGCTAGCACAACTGGAATCGGGGAGCTGTTTTTT,CSASTTGIGELFF
.,17,TRBV4-2,few,TRBJ2-7,TGTGCCAGCAGCCAAACCGGGCGGGGAGCGGCTTCCTACGAGCAGTACTTC,CASSQTGRGAASYEQYF
TRBD2,16,TRBV19,.,TRBJ2-1,TGTGCCAGTAGTATAACGGCGGGGGGGTTTAACAATGAGCAGTTCTTC,CASSITAGGFNNEQFF
TRBD1,13,TRBV6-5,.,TRBJ2-7,TGTGCCAGCAGTAGGGGACAGGACTACGAGCAGTACTTC,CASSRGQDYEQYF
TRBD1,18,TRBV4-1,.,TRBJ1-3,TGCGCCAGCAGCCAAGCGACCGTAGACAGGGGCTCTGGAAACACCATATATTTT,CASSQATVDRGSGNTIYF
.,16,TRBV7-2,.,TRBJ2-3,TGTGCCAGCAGCTCCCAGGAGGGGAAGGGCACAGATACGCAGTATTTT,CASSSQEGKGTDTQYF
TRBD1,16,TRBV29-1,.,TRBJ2-5,TGCAGCGTTGAAGATTCCCGGACAGGGGGCCTAGAGACCCAGTACTTC,CSVEDSRTGGLETQYF
.,14,TRBV10-3,.,TRBJ1-6,TGTGCCATCAGTGTTCCAGGGGATAATTCACCCCTCCACTTT,CAISVPGDNSPLHF
.,17,TRBV24-1,.,TRBJ2-1,TGTGCCACCAGTGAATCGGTCCGGGACTCGAGAGGGGGTGAGCAGTTCTTC,CATSESVRDSRGGEQFF
.,14,TRBV29-1,.,TRBJ1-1,TGCAGCGTTGTTCTGAGGGGGTTGCAAACTGAAGCTTTCTTT,CSVVLRGLQTEAFF
TRBD1,17,TRBV4-3,.,TRBJ2-7,TGCGCCAGCAGCCAAGAGACAGGGGGCCTCTCGTACTACGAGCAGTACTTC,CASSQETGGLSYYEQYF
TRBD1,15,TRBV12-3/TRBV12-4,once,TRBJ2-7,TGTGCCAGCAGTCCTAATCGACAGGGGTCGGGCGAGCAGTACTTC,CASSPNRQGSGEQYF
.,13,TRBV2,.,TRBJ1-1,TGTGCCAGCAGTAAACCGTTGAACACTGAAGCTTTCTTT,CASSKPLNTEAFF
.,11,TRBV2,.,TRBJ1-1,TGTGCCAGCAGGGCCGGGAATGAAGCTTTCTTT,CASRAGNEAFF
.,15,TRBV4-2,.,TRBJ1-2,TGTGCCAGCAGCCAATCCGCGGCCGTTAACTATGGCTACACCTTC,CASSQSAAVNYGYTF
.,13,TRBV29-1,.,TRBJ2-5,TGCAGCGTGCTGACCGGGCGGGGAGAGACCCAGTACTTC,CSVLTGRGETQYF
TRBD1,15,TRBV9,.,TRBJ1-1,TGTGCCAGCAGCGTAGAGGGGACAGGGCGCCCTGAAGCTTTCTTT,CASSVEGTGRPEAFF
.,13,TRBV2,.,TRBJ2-7,TGTGCCAGCAGCCAACAAGATCTCTACGAGCAGTACTTC,CASSQQDLYEQYF
.,13,TRBV7-9,.,TRBJ1-2,TGTGCCAGCAGCTCGCGGGGGTACTATGGCTACACCTTC,CASSSRGYYGYTF
.,16,TRBV29-1,.,TRBJ2-5,TGCAGCGTTGAAGACCCAATATCGGGGAGCAAAGAGACCCAGTACTTC,CSVEDPISGSKETQYF
TRBD1,15,TRBV7-2,.,TRBJ1-5,TGTGCCAGCAGCTTAGCGGCGACAGGGCGACAGCCCCAGCATTTT,CASSLAATGRQPQHF